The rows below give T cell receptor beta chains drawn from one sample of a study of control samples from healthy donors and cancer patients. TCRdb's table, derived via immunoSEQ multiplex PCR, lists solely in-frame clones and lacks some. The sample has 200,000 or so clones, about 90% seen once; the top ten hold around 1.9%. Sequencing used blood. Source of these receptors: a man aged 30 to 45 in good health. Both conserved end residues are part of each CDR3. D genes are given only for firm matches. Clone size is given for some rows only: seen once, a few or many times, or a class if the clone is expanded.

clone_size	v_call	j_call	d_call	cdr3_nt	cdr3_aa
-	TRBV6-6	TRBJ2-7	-	TGTGCCAGCGTGAACGAGCAGTACTTC	CASVNEQYF
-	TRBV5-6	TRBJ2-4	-	TGTGCCAGCAGCTATGACAGGCCCATAGCCAAAAACATTCAGTACTTC	CASSYDRPIAKNIQYF
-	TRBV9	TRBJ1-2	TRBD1	TGTGCCAGCAGCGCTTTTCCCTCAGGGGGCATGGATGGCTACACCTTC	CASSAFPSGGMDGYTF
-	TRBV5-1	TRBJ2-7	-	TGCGCCAGCTCTTCTAATTACGAGCAGTACTTC	CASSSNYEQYF
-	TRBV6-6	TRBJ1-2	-	TGTGCCAGCAGGGCACTCGACTATGGCTACACCTTC	CASRALDYGYTF
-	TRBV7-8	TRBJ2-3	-	TGTGCCAGCAGCTTAGCCCCCACTAGCCCTCTGCAGTATTTT	CASSLAPTSPLQYF
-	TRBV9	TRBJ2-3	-	TGTGCCAGCAGCCAGATAATCGGGGGAAGCACAGATACGCAGTATTTT	CASSQIIGGSTDTQYF
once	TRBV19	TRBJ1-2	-	TGTGCCAGTAGTATAAATGGTCGGGCAGGGGCCGGTGGCTACACCTTC	CASSINGRAGAGGYTF
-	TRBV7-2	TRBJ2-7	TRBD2	TGTGCCAGCGGCCCTGCAGGGACTAGCGGGGGGACATCCTACGAGCAGTACTTC	CASGPAGTSGGTSYEQYF
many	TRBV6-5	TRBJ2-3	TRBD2	TGTGCCAGCAGACCGGGGGGGCTAGGAGATACGCAGTATTTT	CASRPGGLGDTQYF
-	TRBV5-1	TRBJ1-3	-	TGCGCCAGCAGCTTTAGCAGGGACACCATATATTTT	CASSFSRDTIYF
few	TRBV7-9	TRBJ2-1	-	TGTGCCAGCAGCTTAAATACCTATGAGCAGTTCTTC	CASSLNTYEQFF
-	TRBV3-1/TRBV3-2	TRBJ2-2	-	TGTGCCAGCGCAGGGAGTACCGGGGAGCTGTTTTTT	CASAGSTGELFF
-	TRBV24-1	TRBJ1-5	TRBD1	TGTGCCACCATCAGAGGTAGGGGGACAGAAGAACGCAATCAGCCCCAGCATTTT	CATIRGRGTEERNQPQHF
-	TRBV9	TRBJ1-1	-	TGTGCCAGCAGCGGGACGGAAAATGAAGCTTTCTTT	CASSGTENEAFF
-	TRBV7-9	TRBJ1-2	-	TGTGCCAGCAGCTTAGATGGGGGTTGGGGAAACTATGGCTACACCTTC	CASSLDGGWGNYGYTF
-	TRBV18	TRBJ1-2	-	TGTGCCAGCTCACCCGCCGGCGGACAGAACCTCTACACCTTC	CASSPAGGQNLYTF
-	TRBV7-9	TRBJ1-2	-	TGTGCCAGCAGCTTAGTGCCCGGGGGGCACTATGGCTACACCTTC	CASSLVPGGHYGYTF
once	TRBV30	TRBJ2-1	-	TGTGCCTGGAGCGTGACGAGCTACAATGAGCAGTTCTTC	CAWSVTSYNEQFF
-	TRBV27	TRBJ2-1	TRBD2	TGTGCCAGCAGTTTACTAGCGGGGGGGCCTGAGCAGTTCTTC	CASSLLAGGPEQFF
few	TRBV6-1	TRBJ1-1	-	TGTGCCAGCAGTGAATATACGGGGTCGAGAGAAGCTTTCTTT	CASSEYTGSREAFF
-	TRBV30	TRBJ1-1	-	TGTGCCTGGAGTGTACTTTCTTATCGAGGGGGGGACACTGAAGCTTTCTTT	CAWSVLSYRGGDTEAFF
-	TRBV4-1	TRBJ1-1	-	TGCGCCAGCAGCCCCTACCTGAACACTGAAGCTTTCTTT	CASSPYLNTEAFF
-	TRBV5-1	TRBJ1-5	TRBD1	TGCGCCAGCAGCTTGGAAGGGGGCGGGGATCAGCCCCAGCATTTT	CASSLEGGGDQPQHF
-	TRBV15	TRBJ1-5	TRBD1	TGTGCCACCAGCAGGCAACAAGGACAGGGGGGCCAGCCCCAGCATTTT	CATSRQQGQGGQPQHF
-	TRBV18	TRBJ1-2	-	TGTGCCAGCTCACCTGGGAGGAGTGTTGATGGCTACACCTTC	CASSPGRSVDGYTF
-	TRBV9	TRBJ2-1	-	TGTGCCAGCAGCGTAGGTTTGGCCGGGGATGAGCAGTTCTTC	CASSVGLAGDEQFF
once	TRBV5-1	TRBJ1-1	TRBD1	TGCGCCCTCCCCGGACAGGGTGTGAACACTGAAGCTTTCTTT	CALPGQGVNTEAFF
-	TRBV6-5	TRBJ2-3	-	TGTGCCAGCAGTAAACAAAGCACAGATACGCAGTATTTT	CASSKQSTDTQYF
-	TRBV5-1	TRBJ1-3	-	TGCGCCAGCAGCTTGGTCACGGGACGCTCTGGAAACACCATATATTTT	CASSLVTGRSGNTIYF
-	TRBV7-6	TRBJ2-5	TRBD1	TGTGCCAGCAGCTCTCTCCGGGACAGGGGGCCGGAGACCCAGTACTTC	CASSSLRDRGPETQYF
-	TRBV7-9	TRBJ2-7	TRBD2	TGTGCCAGCAGCCCAAGGACTAGCGGGGGGGAAACCTACGAGCAGTACTTC	CASSPRTSGGETYEQYF
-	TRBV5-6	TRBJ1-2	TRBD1	TGTGCCAGCAGCTTGGGGACAGGGGCGAACGGCTATGGCTACACCTTC	CASSLGTGANGYGYTF
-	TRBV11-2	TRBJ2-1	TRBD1	TGTGCCAGCAGCTTTCGGGACAGGGGAATAGATGAGCAGTTCTTC	CASSFRDRGIDEQFF
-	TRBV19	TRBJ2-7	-	TGTGCCAGTAGTATAGATTGGAGCGGGACAGGATCCTACGAGCAGTACTTC	CASSIDWSGTGSYEQYF
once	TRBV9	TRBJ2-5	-	TGTGCCAGCAGCGTAGCGGGGGTAGGAGAAGAGACCCAGTACTTC	CASSVAGVGEETQYF
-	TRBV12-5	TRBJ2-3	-	TGTGCTAGTGGTTTGGCGGAGGGGGGCGGGGCAGATACGCAGTATTTT	CASGLAEGGGADTQYF
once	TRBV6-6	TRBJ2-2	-	TGTGCCACACGTGTACCGGTTTTGACCGGGGAGCTGTTTTTT	CATRVPVLTGELFF
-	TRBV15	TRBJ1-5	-	TGTGCCACCAGCAGAGATCTTAGTTGGCAGCCCCAGCATTTT	CATSRDLSWQPQHF
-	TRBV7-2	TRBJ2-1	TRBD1	TGTGCCAGCAGCTTCGACAGGGGGATGTACAATGAGCAGTTCTTC	CASSFDRGMYNEQFF
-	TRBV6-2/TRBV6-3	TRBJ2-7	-	TGTGCCAGCAGCAAGAGCGGACGATCCTACGAGCAGTACTTC	CASSKSGRSYEQYF
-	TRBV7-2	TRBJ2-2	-	TGTGCCAGCCTCCCGGGCCGCAACACCGGGGAGCTGTTTTTT	CASLPGRNTGELFF
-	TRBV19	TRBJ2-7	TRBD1	TGTGCCAGTAGGAGACAGGGCCCCCCGTACGAGCAGTACTTC	CASRRQGPPYEQYF
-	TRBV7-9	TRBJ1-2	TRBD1	TGTGCCAGCAGCCTGAGACAGGGGTCTAGAGTTGACTACACCTTC	CASSLRQGSRVDYTF
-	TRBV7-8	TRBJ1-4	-	TGTGCCAGCAGCTTAATGGCTTTGGGTGGAGGTGCTAATGAAAAACTGTTTTTT	CASSLMALGGGANEKLFF
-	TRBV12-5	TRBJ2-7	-	TGTGCTAGTGTCAGAGATGCGGACGAGCAGTACTTC	CASVRDADEQYF
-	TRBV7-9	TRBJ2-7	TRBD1	TGTGCCAGCAGCCAGGGGACAGCTTCCTACGAGCAGTACTTC	CASSQGTASYEQYF
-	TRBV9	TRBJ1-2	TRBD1	TGTGCCTCTTCCAGGACAGGGGATAACTATGGCTACACCTTC	CASSRTGDNYGYTF
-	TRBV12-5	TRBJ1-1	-	TGTGCTAGTGGTTCTGCGGACCGGATGGACACTGAAGCTTTCTTT	CASGSADRMDTEAFF
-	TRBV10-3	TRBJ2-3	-	TGTGCCATCAGCGGAGGTATGGATACGCAGTATTTT	CAISGGMDTQYF
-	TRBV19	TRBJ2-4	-	TGTGCCAGTAGCCAAATATCCCCCGGGGGGCCACGAGCCAAAAACATTCAGTACTTC	CASSQISPGGPRAKNIQYF
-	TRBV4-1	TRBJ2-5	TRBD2	TGCGCCAGCAGCCAAGGCGGGGGGCCAGGGGAGACCCAGTACTTC	CASSQGGGPGETQYF
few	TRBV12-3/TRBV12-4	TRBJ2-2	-	TGTGCCAGCAGTTTTACCGTCGGGGAGCTGTTTTTT	CASSFTVGELFF
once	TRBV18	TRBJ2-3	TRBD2	TGTGCCAGCTCACGACTAGCGGGGGAAGATACGCAGTATTTT	CASSRLAGEDTQYF